The 24 T cell receptor beta chains given below trace back to one sample, sequenced in a study of blood T cell repertoires in COVID-19. The data were produced by immunoSEQ multiplex PCR, yet TCRdb's version contains in-frame clones alone and is incomplete. The data hold under 300,000 clones, with about 79% observed a single time. Sequenced: peripheral blood. These receptors were taken from a man aged 35 to 55 who had recovered from COVID-19.

The rearrangement joins TRBV18 to TRBJ2-1; no definite D call. Germline values: CDR1 KGHSH, CDR2 LQKENI. The CDR3 totals 15 residues. V lost 3 bases and J lost 7, with 16 bases in between. In DNA, the CDR3 is TGTGCCAGCTCACCCGACGTTCAGGCTAATAATGAGCAGTTCTTC. This translates into CASSPDVQANNEQFF.

CDR3 in amino acids: CASSPSLRGTQYF. CDR3 nucleotide sequence: TGTGCCAGCAGCCCCAGTTTGCGGGGTACGCAGTATTTT. The V and J genes are TRBV7-2 and TRBJ2-3; D is perhaps TRBD2 (6 bases). From germline, CDR1 is SGHTA and CDR2 FQGNSA. The CDR3 is 13 residues long. Trimming took off 5 bases at V and 8 bases at J, with 14 bases between the two ends.

This clone was seen only a few times. V gene TRBV2 combines with J gene TRBJ2-7; D may be TRBD1 (6 bases). Trimming cost V 0 bases and J 2 bases, with 11 bases left between them. CDR3 size: 15 residues. CDR1 is SNHLY, CDR2 FYNNEI, per germline. CDR3 nucleotide sequence: TGTGCCAGCAGTGAAGCACAGGGCCCGGCCTACGAGCAGTACTTC. This translates into CASSEAQGPAYEQYF.

CDR3 in DNA: TGCAGCGCCCTAACCGGTAGGGGTAATGAAAAACTGTTTTTT. This codes for CSALTGRGNEKLFF. This chain joins TRBV29-1 and TRBJ1-4; possibly TRBD1 for D (5 bases). The CDR3 contains 14 residues. V lost 7 bases and J 4 bases, leaving 16 bases between the germline ends. From germline, CDR1 is SQVTM and CDR2 ANQGSEA.

The chain recombines TRBV7-2 with TRBJ1-2; possible D gene TRBD1, 6 bases. Per germline, CDR1 SGHTA and CDR2 FQGNSA. V lost 1 base and J lost 0, with 12 bases in between. CDR3 size: 16 residues. The CDR3 loop reads CASSLVGAGANYGYTF. In DNA, the CDR3 is TGTGCCAGCAGCTTAGTTGGGGCAGGGGCTAACTATGGCTACACCTTC.

This clone was observed a single time. The J gene is TRBJ2-3, the V gene TRBV18; TRBD2 matches at 7 bases. The CDR3 totals 15 residues. The trim removed 3 bases at V and 4 bases at J, leaving 7 bases unmatched. Germline CDR1 and CDR2: KGHSH and LQKENI. Here the CDR3 DNA reads TGTGCCAGCTCACCGCGGACTAGTCAGGCAGATACGCAGTATTTT. It codes for CASSPRTSQADTQYF.

This chain uses TRBV9 with TRBJ2-7; no reliable D call. Deletions cut 0 bases from V and 2 bases from J, with 9 bases between. The CDR3 covers 14 residues. The germline V gene has CDR1 SGDLS and CDR2 YYNGEE. CDR3 residues: CASSVGGGPYEQYF. Written as DNA, the CDR3 is TGTGCCAGCAGCGTAGGAGGCGGTCCCTACGAGCAGTACTTC.

The V and J genes are TRBV5-4 and TRBJ2-1; TRBD2 agrees at 8 bases. This CDR3 is 15 amino acids long. Per germline, CDR1 SGHNT and CDR2 YYREEE (reference sequence). J gave up 1 base and V 7 bases, and 7 bases lay outside the gene matches. CDR3: CASRPTSGSYNEQFF. CDR3 DNA: TGTGCCAGCCGACCCACTAGCGGTTCCTACAATGAGCAGTTCTTC.

This chain links TRBV24-1 with TRBJ1-2; maybe TRBD1 (5 bases). Germline values: CDR1 KGHDR, CDR2 SFDVKD. Trimming removed 1 base at V and 4 bases at J, with 9 bases between. CDR3 length equals 14 residues. CDR3 in amino acids: CATSDFAGTYGYTF. The CDR3 DNA reads as TGTGCCACCAGTGATTTCGCGGGGACCTATGGCTACACCTTC.

V and J are TRBV27 and TRBJ2-1, with a weak D call TRBD1 (5 bases). Trimming removed 3 bases from V and 9 bases from J, with 12 bases in between. The germline V gene encodes CDR1 MNHEY and CDR2 SMNVEV (reference sequence). This CDR3 has 13 residues. The CDR3 is CASSFRRDGEQFF. The DNA for the CDR3 is TGTGCCAGCAGTTTCCGCAGGGATGGTGAGCAGTTCTTC.

A single count supports this clone. The chain has TRBV6-6 and TRBJ2-3; TRBD2 matches at 9 bases. CDR3 length equals 15 residues. CDR1 and CDR2 (germline): MNHNY, SVGAGI (reference sequence). V shed 8 bases, J shed 3 bases, and the junction held 9 bases outside the gene matches. The CDR3 DNA reads TGTGCCAGCCTTGGCCTAGCGGGGAAAACAGATACGCAGTATTTT. This codes for CASLGLAGKTDTQYF.

V usage is TRBV7-2 and J usage is TRBJ1-5; D is ambiguous. The CDR3 runs 12 residues. V dropped 5 bases and J dropped 9 bases, with 11 bases sitting between them. CDR1 and CDR2 (germline): SGHTA, FQGNSA. For the CDR3, the DNA is TGTGCCAGCAGCCTCCCTAAGCGGCCCCAGCATTTT. Its protein is CASSLPKRPQHF.

The V gene is TRBV7-8, the J gene TRBJ2-3; 9 positions agree with TRBD1. The germline V gene encodes CDR1 SGHVS and CDR2 FQNEAQ. Trimming removed 1 base from V and 1 base from J; junction bases left unmatched: 6. The CDR3 is 17 amino acids. CDR3 residues: CASSLGPRTGGTDTQYF. Here the CDR3 DNA reads TGTGCCAGCAGCTTAGGCCCCAGGACAGGGGGCACAGATACGCAGTATTTT. Combining the CDR3 with reference TRBV7-8 and TRBJ2-3 gives the whole variable domain GAGVSQSPRYKVAKRGQDVALRCDPISGHVSLFWYQQALGQGPEFLTYFQNEAQLDKSGLPSDRFFAERPEGSVSTLKIQRTQQEDSAVYLCASSLGPRTGGTDTQYFGPGTRLTVL.

Only a few counts were recorded for this clone. The chain is built from TRBV1 and TRBJ2-3; the table's D call TRBD2 went unverified against the DNA. TRBV1 is a listed pseudogene. The CDR3 spans 14 residues. CDR3 nucleotides: TGCACCAGCAGCCTCGAAAGCGGCACAGATACGCAGTATTTT. Translating gives CTSSLESGTDTQYF.

V is TRBV24-1 and J is TRBJ2-3; maybe TRBD1 (5 bases). Germline values: CDR1 KGHDR, CDR2 SFDVKD. The V and J ends lost 3 bases and 4 bases respectively, with 13 bases between them. This CDR3 is 15 amino acids long. The CDR3 DNA sequence: TGTGCCACCAGTGATACGCAGGGCCCTGCAGATACGCAGTATTTT. Its translation: CATSDTQGPADTQYF.

This chain uses TRBV5-6 with TRBJ2-2; 7 bases line up with TRBD1. In germline, CDR1 is SGHDT, CDR2 YYEEEE. The CDR3 contains 16 residues. Trimming removed 0 bases from V and 4 bases from J; junction bases left unmatched: 6. DNA for the CDR3: TGTGCCAGCAGCTTGGTTGGACAGGACTCCACCGGGGAGCTGTTTTTT. Translating it yields CASSLVGQDSTGELFF. Variable domain in full (rest from reference TRBV5-6 and TRBJ2-2): DAGVTQSPTHLIKTRGQQVTLRCSPKSGHDTVSWYQQALGQGPQFIFQYYEEEERQRGNFPDRFSGHQFPNYSSELNVNALLLGDSALYLCASSLVGQDSTGELFFGEGSRLTVL.

This clone came up many times. The rearrangement joins TRBV10-3 to TRBJ2-7; 8 bases are a match to TRBD2. The trim removed 0 bases at V and 6 bases at J, leaving 1 base unmatched. The CDR3 has 13 amino acids. Germline CDR1 ENHRY, CDR2 SYGVKD. CDR3 protein: CAISESTSVEQYF. The CDR3 nucleotides read TGTGCCATCAGTGAGTCGACTAGCGTCGAGCAGTACTTC.

The V gene is TRBV13, the J gene TRBJ1-1; maybe TRBD1 (6 bases). Looked up from germline, CDR1 is PRHDT and CDR2 is FYEKMQ (reference sequence). The CDR3 extends over 16 amino acids. V was trimmed by 3 bases and J by 5 bases, leaving 19 bases between them. CDR3 nucleotide sequence: TGTGCCAGCAGCTTTTTAGTCTCCGGGGGGCGGACTGAAGCTTTCTTT. Protein: CASSFLVSGGRTEAFF.

The rearrangement uses TRBV4-1 and TRBJ2-1, with 7 nucleotides matching TRBD2. This CDR3 has 16 amino acids. With 4 bases clipped from V and 3 bases from J, the junction kept 9 bases outside the gene matches. Per germline, CDR1 MGHRA and CDR2 YSYEKL. The CDR3 sequence: CASSREEERGYNEQFF. The CDR3 DNA reads TGCGCCAGCAGCCGGGAGGAGGAGCGGGGCTACAATGAGCAGTTCTTC.

The chain recombines TRBV27 with TRBJ1-1, with D perhaps matching TRBD1 (6 bases). The CDR3 spans 16 residues. Trimming took off 5 bases at V and 9 bases at J, with 25 bases between the two ends. Per the germline V gene, CDR1 is MNHEY and CDR2 is SMNVEV (reference sequence). The DNA for the CDR3 is TGTGCCAGCAGTCCCAATCCGGGGGCAGCGGGGGTGAAAGCTTTCTTT. The encoded protein is CASSPNPGAAGVKAFF.

This chain links TRBV2 with TRBJ2-1; TRBD2 aligns across 7 bases. The CDR3 runs to 15 residues. The V gene end was trimmed by 6 bases and the J gene end by 10 bases; junction bases not matched to a gene: 15. Germline loops: CDR1 SNHLY, CDR2 FYNNEI. The CDR3 DNA is TGTGCCAGCAGCCCTAGACTAGCCGGAGGAAGGGAGCAGTTCTTC. It encodes CASSPRLAGGREQFF.

V gene TRBV11-2 combines with J gene TRBJ1-1; D gene uncertain. V was clipped by 6 bases and J by 4 bases, with 18 bases between them. There are 15 residues in the CDR3. Germline CDR1 reads SGHAT; CDR2 reads FQNNGV. Here the CDR3 reads CASSLRPEGSTEAFF. In DNA, the CDR3 is TGTGCCAGCAGTTTAAGACCAGAGGGAAGCACTGAAGCTTTCTTT.

Here the CDR3 reads CASSLTTQYQETQYF. For the CDR3, the DNA is TGTGCCAGCAGTTTGACGACACAGTACCAAGAGACCCAGTACTTC. The genes are TRBV6-5 and TRBJ2-5; D call uncertain. V lost 4 bases, J lost 0 bases, and 12 bases lay in between. The CDR3 is 15 amino acids. CDR1 MNHEY and CDR2 SVGAGI come from the germline V gene.

V gene TRBV2 combines with J gene TRBJ2-3; D is perhaps TRBD2 (5 bases). Germline V gene data show CDR1 as SNHLY and CDR2 as FYNNEI. The CDR3 contains 13 residues. V lost 4 bases and J 5 bases, leaving 10 bases between the germline ends. CDR3 loop: CASSGPGIDTQYF. The CDR3 region has the DNA TGTGCCAGCAGTGGACCCGGGATAGATACGCAGTATTTT.